In its sample, the clone carrying this T cell receptor beta chain was seen many times. Its antigen is not identified. Treatment noted: 19 received Ad26.COV2.S at low or high dose, single or two shots; several received placebo; per-sample allocation not given. Vaccine and placebo recipients were sampled on day 63 after the first injection. This entry comes from a study of Ad26.COV2.S vaccination and SARS-CoV-2 variants. Notes on the study in general: Relative to placebo recipients, vaccine recipients exhibited elevated spike-specific TCR breadth.

Trimming left V 3 bases short and J 10 bases short, with 14 bases between. In germline, CDR1 is LGHDT, CDR2 YNNKEL (reference sequence). This CDR3 contains 13 residues. Produced via immunoSEQ multiplex PCR; TCRdb's table is partial and in-frame only. The sample holds about 380,000 clones, about four fifths seen once. The receptor's source is a person between 18 and 65 years old who received the Ad26.COV2.S COVID-19 vaccine or a placebo. The V and J genes are TRBV3-1 (or the pseudogene TRBV3-2) and TRBJ2-3; D uncertain. The specimen was peripheral blood, collected in a trial of Ad26.COV2.S vaccine versus placebo. The chain's CDR3 is CASSHRDFGSQYF. The CDR3 DNA reads as TGTGCCAGCAGCCATCGAGACTTTGGGTCGCAGTATTTT.